This T cell receptor beta chain comes out of a study of patients and donors after allogeneic stem cell transplantation. TCRdb fed the RT-PCR reads into MiXCR, producing one record per CDR3 protein. The sample lists about 160,000 distinct CDR3 sequences; approximately 35% were seen once. V was trimmed by 4 bases and J by 1 base, leaving 8 bases between them. The CDR3 sequence is 15 residues long. The germline CDR1 and CDR2 sequences are MDHEN and SYDVKM. This clonotype has more than one count but fewer than ten. V usage is TRBV28 and J usage is TRBJ1-6; D gene unclear. The specimen sequenced was blood, either unsorted or a sorted T cell fraction (not recorded which). The TCR originated in a human donor who was either an allogeneic HSCT recipient or a stem cell or donor lymphocyte infusion donor (not recorded which). It is not recorded whose cells these are; they may come from a transplant donor. Here the CDR3 DNA reads TGTGCCAGCAGTTCCCGAAGATCCTATAATTCACCCCTCCACTTT. This translates into CASSSRRSYNSPLHF.